These T cell receptor beta chains were read from a single sample in a study of OX40 agonist ivuxolimab in advanced cancers. The table came from immunoSEQ multiplex PCR; TCRdb's copy has only in-frame clones and leaves some out. The sample carries tens of thousands of clones, over 80% recorded once. The sequencing used CD4+ or CD8+ T cells sorted from blood, collected in a trial of the OX40 agonist ivuxolimab. The receptors stem from an adult with an advanced solid tumor such as melanoma, head and neck, liver or kidney cancer. Each CDR3 is given with its conserved first and last residue. A D gene is named only where the DNA matches it firmly.

D,V,CDR3
-,TRBV28,CASSPGLIYEQYF
-,TRBV19,CASSPGGSSYEQYF
-,TRBV5-1,CASSSKRTSPYNEQFF
TRBD1,TRBV7-9,CASILERTGASETQYF
TRBD1,TRBV27,CASSFGQGSAGYTF
-,TRBV30,CAFRDMENQPQHF
-,TRBV25-1,CAVGASYEQYF
-,TRBV7-9,CASSLRQGPVLAFF
-,TRBV6-5,CASSYGSRGTDTQYF
TRBD1,TRBV15,CATSRSYASGTGDEKLFF
TRBD2,TRBV28,CASSLSQGGEQYF
-,TRBV4-2,CASSQALGANGYTF
-,TRBV27,CASSLFPDFTGELFF
-,TRBV19,CASSNHYEQYF
TRBD2,TRBV7-9,CASSLGASGQETQYF
TRBD2,TRBV15,CATSRAKAGGTYNEQFF
-,TRBV6-6,CASSYSWGAADEQFF
-,TRBV10-3,CAISDSETGNTGELFF
-,TRBV7-6,CASSYGYGSYNEQFF
-,TRBV5-5,CASSFSAAPGGYTF
-,TRBV9,CASSGGWLEGRPDTQYF
-,TRBV7-2,CASSLLPPDTQYF
TRBD2,TRBV5-8,CASSLTSGSLNEQFF
-,TRBV7-6,CASSLGELNTEAFF
-,TRBV10-2,CASSVTGRLSNQPQHF
-,TRBV7-9,CASSLTEEAFF
-,TRBV11-2,CASSWAGAEAFF